The 20 T cell receptor beta chains in this list originate from one sample, sequenced in a study of patients and donors after allogeneic stem cell transplantation. TCRdb called the RT-PCR reads again in MiXCR, with one record for every CDR3 protein. The sample contains 400,000 to 450,000 distinct CDR3 sequences, 16% of which appear only once. The sequenced sample consisted of blood, either unsorted or a sorted T cell fraction (not recorded which). These receptors all come from a human donor who was either an allogeneic HSCT recipient or a stem cell or donor lymphocyte infusion donor (not recorded which). It is not recorded whose cells these are; they may come from a transplant donor.

In its sample, this clonotype was seen many times. The chain couples TRBV4-1 to TRBJ1-1; D not resolved. This CDR3 contains 14 residues. The germline V and J ends were trimmed by 3 bases and 0 bases, with 8 bases remaining between them. CDR1 is MGHRA, CDR2 YSYEKL, per germline. The CDR3 reads CASSQTGVNTEAFF. CDR3 sequence (DNA): TGCGCCAGCAGCCAGACCGGGGTGAACACTGAAGCTTTCTTT.

The V and J genes are TRBV6-2 or TRBV6-3 and TRBJ2-3, with unresolved D. The CDR3 sequence is 14 residues long. Trimming removed 2 bases at V and 5 bases at J, with 11 bases between. Germline V gives CDR1 MNHEY, CDR2 SVGEGT. This chain's CDR3 is CASSYAPTLDTQYF. The CDR3 DNA reads as TGTGCCAGCAGTTACGCCCCTACTTTAGATACGCAGTATTTT.

The rearrangement joins TRBV19 to TRBJ1-3; D uncertain. V gave up 5 bases and J gave up 2 bases, with 22 bases separating them. The CDR3 has 18 amino acids. In germline, CDR1 is LNHDA, CDR2 SQIVND (reference sequence). The CDR3 loop reads CASSVTGTSIRAGNTIYF. The CDR3 coding sequence is TGTGCCAGTAGTGTAACGGGAACCTCAATTCGAGCTGGAAACACCATATATTTT.

This clonotype has more than one count but fewer than ten. The chain is built from TRBV6-1 and TRBJ2-2; D gene uncertain. V lost 7 bases and J lost 5, with 5 bases in between. This CDR3 region has 11 residues. The germline V gene has CDR1 MNHNS and CDR2 SASEGT. The CDR3 DNA reads as TGTGCCAGCATTAGAACCGGGGAGCTGTTTTTT. Its protein is CASIRTGELFF.

The chain couples TRBV18 to TRBJ2-7; TRBD1 matches 7 bases. The J segment lost 3 bases and the V segment lost 8 bases, leaving 10 bases of the junction unmatched. Germline CDR1 reads KGHSH; CDR2 reads LQKENI. The CDR3 is made up of 14 amino acids. Written as DNA, the CDR3 is TGTGCCAGCGGCCGAGGAGACAGGGACTACGAGCAGTACTTC. It codes for CASGRGDRDYEQYF.

This clonotype was seen more than once but under ten times. The chain has TRBV2 and TRBJ1-6, with 9 bases aligning to TRBD1. Trimming took 7 bases from V and 4 from J; bases not matched to a gene: 5. CDR1 is SNHLY and CDR2 is FYNNEI in the germline V gene. The CDR3 sequence is 15 residues long. Here the CDR3 reads CASTPDRGYNSPLHF. CDR3 DNA sequence: TGTGCCAGCACCCCGGACAGGGGTTATAATTCACCCCTCCACTTT.

The chain joins TRBV10-3 to TRBJ2-7, with D possibly being TRBD1 (5 bases). V was shortened by 6 bases and J by 1 base, with 10 bases between the two germline ends. There are 13 residues in the CDR3. CDR1 is ENHRY, CDR2 SYGVKD, per germline. CDR3 nucleotide sequence: TGTGCCATCAGCGGGCAGGGTTCCTACGAGCAGTACTTC. It encodes CAISGQGSYEQYF.

This clonotype has only a few counts. The V gene is TRBV3-1, the J gene TRBJ1-1; TRBD1 might be the D (5 bases). V dropped 5 bases and J dropped 1 base, with 11 bases sitting between them. Germline V gene data show CDR1 as LGHDT and CDR2 as YNNKEL (reference sequence). The CDR3 spans 14 residues. The CDR3 sequence: CASSWRGENTEAFF. CDR3 DNA: TGTGCCAGCAGCTGGCGGGGGGAGAACACTGAAGCTTTCTTT.

This clonotype was counted ten times or more. This sequence joins TRBV25-1 and TRBJ1-5, with TRBD1 identical over 7 bases. Trimming removed 1 base from V and 1 base from J; junction bases left unmatched: 10. This CDR3 is 18 amino acids long. Germline V lookup: CDR1 MGHDK, CDR2 SYGVNS. In DNA form, the CDR3 reads TGTGCCAGCAGTGAATCCAACAGGGGCCAATTAAGCAATCAGCCCCAGCATTTT. Translated, it gives CASSESNRGQLSNQPQHF.

This chain uses TRBV11-2 with TRBJ1-1, with a possible D match to TRBD1 (6 bases). With 1 base removed from V and 8 bases from J, the gap between germline ends came to 11 bases. Germline-derived CDR1 and CDR2 are SGHAT and FQNNGV. CDR3 length equals 13 residues. CDR3 nucleotide sequence: TGTGCCAGCAGCTTAGTATCCGACAGGGAAGCTTTCTTT. This gives the protein CASSLVSDREAFF. The full variable domain, its missing parts supplied by reference TRBV11-2 and TRBJ1-1, is EAGVAQSPRYKIIEKRQSVAFWCNPISGHATLYWYQQILGQGPKLLIQFQNNGVVDDSQLPKDRFSAERLKGVDSTLKIQPAKLEDSAVYLCASSLVSDREAFFGQGTRLTVV.

This clonotype has a handful of counts. The V gene is TRBV4-2, the J gene TRBJ2-2, with 16 bases that match TRBD2. Germline CDR1 is LGHNA and CDR2 is YNFKEQ. J gave up 4 bases and V 6 bases, and 11 bases lay outside the gene matches. The CDR3 sequence is 19 residues long. The CDR3, as DNA: TGTGCCAGCAGTAGAAAGGGGACTAGCGGGGGGGCCACCACCGGGGAGCTGTTTTTT. Amino acids: CASSRKGTSGGATTGELFF.

This chain joins TRBV20-1 and TRBJ2-3; 7 bases are shared with TRBD1. With 5 bases clipped from V and 6 bases from J, the junction kept 5 bases outside the gene matches. Germline-derived CDR1 and CDR2 are DFQATT and SNEGSKA (reference sequence). This CDR3 comprises 12 residues. The CDR3 spells CSADLTGDTQYF. CDR3 bases: TGCAGTGCTGACCTGACAGGGGATACGCAGTATTTT.

This clonotype was detected only a few times. The chain links TRBV20-1 to TRBJ2-1; TRBD1 agrees at 7 bases. V shed 3 bases, J shed 10 bases, and the junction held 6 bases outside the gene matches. From germline, CDR1 is DFQATT and CDR2 SNEGSKA (reference sequence). The CDR3 contains 12 residues. The CDR3: CSARDTGDEQFF. In DNA, the CDR3 is TGCAGTGCTAGGGATACAGGGGACGAGCAGTTCTTC.

This clonotype was seen a handful of times. The rearrangement joins TRBV5-1 to TRBJ2-2, with TRBD1 matching over 7 bases. V lost 4 bases, J lost 5 bases, and 14 bases stayed unmatched. The CDR3 is made up of 17 amino acids. CDR1 and CDR2 from the germline V gene are SGHRS and YFSETQ. The CDR3 region is CASSTLRGREWTGELFF. CDR3 sequence (DNA): TGCGCCAGCAGCACCCTTAGGGGGCGAGAGTGGACCGGGGAGCTGTTTTTT.

This chain joins TRBV7-3 and TRBJ2-2, with D uncertain. The CDR3 covers 15 residues. Germline V gives CDR1 SGHTA, CDR2 FQGTGA. Trimming cost V 6 bases and J 0 bases, with 11 bases left between them. The chain's CDR3 is CASSPSRANTGELFF. As DNA, the CDR3 is TGTGCCAGCAGTCCCTCCCGGGCGAACACCGGGGAGCTGTTTTTT.

Comments on this clonotype: This may be a read error: a much more frequent sequence differs by one nucleotide. The CDR3 loop reads CSARAADVDTQYF. The CDR3 DNA sequence: TGCAGTGCCCGAGCGGCAGATGTTGATACGCAGTATTTT. The gene calls are TRBV20-1 and TRBJ2-3; weak D call: TRBD2 (5 bases). The V gene's germline CDR1 is DFQATT and CDR2 SNEGSKA (reference sequence). V dropped 6 bases and J dropped 6 bases, with 16 bases sitting between them. The CDR3 has 13 amino acids.

In this sample, this clonotype turned up a few times. The J gene is TRBJ1-5, the V gene TRBV6-5; D remains unclear. The CDR3 runs to 14 residues. Germline V CDR1 and CDR2: MNHEY, SVGAGI. The V gene lost 2 bases and the J gene lost 7 bases, with 12 bases spanning the gap. This CDR3 reads CASSYGSQSQPQHF. CDR3 DNA: TGTGCCAGCAGTTACGGGAGCCAGAGCCAGCCCCAGCATTTT.

At least ten counts were recorded for this clonotype. This sequence joins TRBV12-3 or TRBV12-4 and TRBJ1-2; 7 bases line up with TRBD1. This CDR3 is built from 14 residues. V trimming: 5 bases; J trimming: 5 bases; junction bases outside the gene matches: 8. CDR3 DNA: TGTGCCAGCAGTGATCCCGACAGGGATTATGGCTACACCTTC. This gives the protein CASSDPDRDYGYTF.

The V call is TRBV19, the J call TRBJ2-3; the D gene is possibly TRBD2 (7 bases). CDR3 length: 14 residues. Germline loops: CDR1 LNHDA, CDR2 SQIVND (reference sequence). With 7 bases removed from V and 5 bases from J, the gap between germline ends came to 16 bases. CDR3 residues: CASTAGGLGDTQYF. CDR3 nucleotide sequence: TGTGCCAGTACGGCCGGGGGGCTCGGAGATACGCAGTATTTT.

The chain links TRBV28 to TRBJ1-1; unclear D gene. The ends were cut back, 4 bases at V and 0 bases at J, with 9 bases in the middle. This CDR3 spans 14 amino acids. Germline V gives CDR1 MDHEN, CDR2 SYDVKM. The CDR3 sequence: CASSSTSLNTEAFF. CDR3 nucleotides: TGTGCCAGCAGTTCGACAAGCCTGAACACTGAAGCTTTCTTT. Looking up the rest from reference TRBV28 and TRBJ1-1 gives the full variable domain: DVKVTQSSRYLVKRTGEKVFLECVQDMDHENMFWYRQDPGLGLRLIYFSYDVKMKEKGDIPEGYSVSREKKERFSLILESASTNQTSMYLCASSSTSLNTEAFFGQGTRLTVV.